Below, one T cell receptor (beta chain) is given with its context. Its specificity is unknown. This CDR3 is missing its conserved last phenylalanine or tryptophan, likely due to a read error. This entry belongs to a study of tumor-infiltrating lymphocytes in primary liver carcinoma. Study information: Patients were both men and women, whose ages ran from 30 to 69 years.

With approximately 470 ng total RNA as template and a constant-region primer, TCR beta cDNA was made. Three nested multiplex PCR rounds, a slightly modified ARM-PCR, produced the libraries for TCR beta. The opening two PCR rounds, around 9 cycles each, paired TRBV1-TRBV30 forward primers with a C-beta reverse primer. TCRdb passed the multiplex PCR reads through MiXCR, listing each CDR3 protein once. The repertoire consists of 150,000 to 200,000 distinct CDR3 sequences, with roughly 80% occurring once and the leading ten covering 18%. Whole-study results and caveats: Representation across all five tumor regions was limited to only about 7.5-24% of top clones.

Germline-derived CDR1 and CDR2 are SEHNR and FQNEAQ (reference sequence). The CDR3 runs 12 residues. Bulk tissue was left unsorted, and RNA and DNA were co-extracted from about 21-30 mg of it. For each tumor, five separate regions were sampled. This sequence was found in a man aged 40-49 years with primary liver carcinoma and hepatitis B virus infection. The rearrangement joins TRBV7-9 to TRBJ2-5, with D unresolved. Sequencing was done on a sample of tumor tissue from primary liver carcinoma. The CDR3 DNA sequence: TGTGCTAGCAGCCAGGAAGGGGAGACCCAGTACTTG. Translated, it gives CASSQEGETQYL.